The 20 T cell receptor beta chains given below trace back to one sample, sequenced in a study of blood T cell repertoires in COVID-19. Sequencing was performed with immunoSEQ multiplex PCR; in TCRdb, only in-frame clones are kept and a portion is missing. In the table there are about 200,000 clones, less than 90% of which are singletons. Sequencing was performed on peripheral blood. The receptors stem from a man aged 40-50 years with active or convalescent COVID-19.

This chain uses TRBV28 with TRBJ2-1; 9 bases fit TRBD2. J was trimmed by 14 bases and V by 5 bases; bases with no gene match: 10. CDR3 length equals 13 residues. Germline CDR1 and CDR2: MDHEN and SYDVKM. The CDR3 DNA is TGTGCCAGCAGTCAACGACTAGCGGTGGAGGAGTTCTTC. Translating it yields CASSQRLAVEEFF.

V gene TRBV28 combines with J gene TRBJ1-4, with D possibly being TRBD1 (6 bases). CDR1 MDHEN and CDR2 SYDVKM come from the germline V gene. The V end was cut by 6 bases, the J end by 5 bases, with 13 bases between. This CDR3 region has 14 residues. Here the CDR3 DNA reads TGTGCCAGCAGATCACAGGGAGGGAATGAAAAACTGTTTTTT. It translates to CASRSQGGNEKLFF.

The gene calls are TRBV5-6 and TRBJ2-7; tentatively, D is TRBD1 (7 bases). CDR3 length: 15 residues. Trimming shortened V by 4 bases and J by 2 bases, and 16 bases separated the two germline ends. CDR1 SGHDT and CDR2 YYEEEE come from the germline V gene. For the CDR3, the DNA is TGTGCCAGCAGCCCCTACAGGGGACTCCCCTACGAGCAGTACTTC. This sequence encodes CASSPYRGLPYEQYF. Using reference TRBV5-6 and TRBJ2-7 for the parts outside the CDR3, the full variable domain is DAGVTQSPTHLIKTRGQQVTLRCSPKSGHDTVSWYQQALGQGPQFIFQYYEEEERQRGNFPDRFSGHQFPNYSSELNVNALLLGDSALYLCASSPYRGLPYEQYFGPGTRLTVT.

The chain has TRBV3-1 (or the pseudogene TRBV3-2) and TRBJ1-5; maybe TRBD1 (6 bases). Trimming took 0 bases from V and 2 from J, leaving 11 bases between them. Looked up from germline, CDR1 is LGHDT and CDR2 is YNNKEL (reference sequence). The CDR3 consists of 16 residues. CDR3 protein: CASSQDRAGGNQPQHF. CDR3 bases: TGTGCCAGCAGCCAAGATCGGGCAGGGGGCAATCAGCCCCAGCATTTT.

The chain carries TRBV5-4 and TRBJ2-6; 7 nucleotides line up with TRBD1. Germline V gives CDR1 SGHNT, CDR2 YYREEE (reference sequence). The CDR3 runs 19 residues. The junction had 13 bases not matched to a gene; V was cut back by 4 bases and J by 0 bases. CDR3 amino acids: CASSPLGQSFLSGANVLTF. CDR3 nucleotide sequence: TGTGCCAGCAGCCCCCTGGGACAGTCCTTTCTCTCTGGGGCCAACGTCCTGACTTTC.

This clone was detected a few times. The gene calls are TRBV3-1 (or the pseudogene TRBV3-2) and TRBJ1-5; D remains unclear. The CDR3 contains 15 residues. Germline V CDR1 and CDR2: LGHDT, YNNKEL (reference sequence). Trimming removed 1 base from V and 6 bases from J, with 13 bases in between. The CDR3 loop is CASSQAFGVGQPQHF. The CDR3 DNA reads TGTGCCAGCAGCCAAGCGTTCGGGGTTGGTCAGCCCCAGCATTTT.

The CDR3 nucleotides are TGTGCCTGGAGTCTGAGCGGGAGGGGGACCGGGGAGCTGTTTTTT. Translating it yields CAWSLSGRGTGELFF. This chain connects TRBV30 to TRBJ2-2, with TRBD2 matching 10 bases. Germline CDR1 reads GTSNPN; CDR2 reads SVGIG (reference sequence). The CDR3 is 15 residues long. V shed 2 bases and J 5 bases; nucleotides not matched to a gene: 5.

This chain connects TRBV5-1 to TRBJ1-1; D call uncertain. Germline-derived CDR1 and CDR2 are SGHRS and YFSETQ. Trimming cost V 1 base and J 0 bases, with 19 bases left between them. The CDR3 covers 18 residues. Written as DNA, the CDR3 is TGCGCCAGCAGCTTGAGTCAGGTTGCCCCACTTATGAACACTGAAGCTTTCTTT. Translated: CASSLSQVAPLMNTEAFF.

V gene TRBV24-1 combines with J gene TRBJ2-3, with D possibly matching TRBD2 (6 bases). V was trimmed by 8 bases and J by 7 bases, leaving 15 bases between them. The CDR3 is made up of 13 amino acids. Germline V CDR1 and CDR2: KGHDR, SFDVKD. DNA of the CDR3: TGTGCCACCATGAATAGTGGGGGGAATACGCAGTATTTT. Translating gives CATMNSGGNTQYF.

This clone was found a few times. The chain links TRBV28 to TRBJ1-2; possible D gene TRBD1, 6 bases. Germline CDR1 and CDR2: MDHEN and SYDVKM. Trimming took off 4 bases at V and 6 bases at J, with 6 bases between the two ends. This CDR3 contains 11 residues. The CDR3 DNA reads TGTGCCAGCAGTTACAGGGATGGCTACACCTTC. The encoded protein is CASSYRDGYTF.

CDR3 loop: CASSYPGQGYEQYF. DNA for the CDR3: TGTGCCAGCAGTTACCCGGGACAGGGGTACGAGCAGTACTTC. The gene calls are TRBV6-6 and TRBJ2-7; 10 nucleotides match TRBD1. V shed 2 bases, J shed 4 bases, and the junction held 2 bases outside the gene matches. The germline gives CDR1 MNHNY, CDR2 SVGAGI (reference sequence). The CDR3 is 14 residues long.

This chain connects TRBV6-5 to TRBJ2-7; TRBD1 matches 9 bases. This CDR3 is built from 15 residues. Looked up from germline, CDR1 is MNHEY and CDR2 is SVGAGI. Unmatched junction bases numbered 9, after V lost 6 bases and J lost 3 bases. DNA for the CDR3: TGTGCCAGCAGGCTAGGGGAGACAGGGGGCTACGAGCAGTACTTC. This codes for CASRLGETGGYEQYF.

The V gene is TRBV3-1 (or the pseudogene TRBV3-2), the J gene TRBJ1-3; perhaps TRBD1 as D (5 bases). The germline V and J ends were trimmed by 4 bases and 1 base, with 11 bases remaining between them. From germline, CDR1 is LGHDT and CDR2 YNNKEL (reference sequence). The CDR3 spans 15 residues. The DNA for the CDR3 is TGTGCCAGCAGCCGAGGGACTGTTTCTGGAAACACCATATATTTT. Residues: CASSRGTVSGNTIYF.

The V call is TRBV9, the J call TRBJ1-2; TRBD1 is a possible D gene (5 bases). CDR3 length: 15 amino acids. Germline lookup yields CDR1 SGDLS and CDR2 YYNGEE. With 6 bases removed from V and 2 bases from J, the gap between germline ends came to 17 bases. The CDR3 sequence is CASTPLGGGNYGYTF. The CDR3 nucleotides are TGTGCCAGCACTCCTCTGGGGGGAGGGAACTATGGCTACACCTTC.

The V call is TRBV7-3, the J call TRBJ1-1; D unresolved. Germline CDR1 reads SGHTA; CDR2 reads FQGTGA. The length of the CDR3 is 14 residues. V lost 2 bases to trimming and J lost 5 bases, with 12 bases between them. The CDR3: CASSLSGGWTEAFF. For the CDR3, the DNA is TGTGCCAGCAGCTTATCCGGCGGATGGACTGAAGCTTTCTTT.

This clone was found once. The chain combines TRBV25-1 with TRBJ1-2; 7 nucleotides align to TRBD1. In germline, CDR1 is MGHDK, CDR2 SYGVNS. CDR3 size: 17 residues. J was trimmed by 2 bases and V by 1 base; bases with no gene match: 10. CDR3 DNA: TGTGCCAGCAGTGAATCTGGGGGACAGCCGGCCAACTATGGCTACACCTTC. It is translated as CASSESGGQPANYGYTF.

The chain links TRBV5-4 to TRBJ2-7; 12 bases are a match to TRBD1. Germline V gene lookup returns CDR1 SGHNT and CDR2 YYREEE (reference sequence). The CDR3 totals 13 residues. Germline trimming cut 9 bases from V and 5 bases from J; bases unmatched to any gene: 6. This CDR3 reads CATWDRGHDEQYF. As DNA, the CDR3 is TGTGCCACCTGGGACAGGGGGCACGACGAGCAGTACTTC.

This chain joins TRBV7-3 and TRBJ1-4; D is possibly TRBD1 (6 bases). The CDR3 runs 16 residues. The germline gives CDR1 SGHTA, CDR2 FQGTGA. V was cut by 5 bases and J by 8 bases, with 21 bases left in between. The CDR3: CASSHGTPAGREKLFF. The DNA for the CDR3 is TGTGCCAGCAGCCACGGGACACCAGCCGGTCGGGAAAAACTGTTTTTT. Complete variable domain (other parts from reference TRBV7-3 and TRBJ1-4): GAGVSQTPSNKVTEKGKYVELRCDPISGHTALYWYRQSLGQGPEFLIYFQGTGAADDSGLPNDRFFAVRPEGSVSTLKIQRTERGDSAVYLCASSHGTPAGREKLFFGSGTQLSVL.

In DNA, the CDR3 is TGTGCCTGGAGAGGACAGGGTGGGTCCTACGAGCAGTACTTC. Translating it yields CAWRGQGGSYEQYF. This chain connects TRBV30 to TRBJ2-7; 8 nucleotides match TRBD1. Trimming cost V 3 bases and J 1 base; bases outside gene matches: 5. This CDR3 region has 14 residues. The germline gives CDR1 GTSNPN, CDR2 SVGIG (reference sequence).

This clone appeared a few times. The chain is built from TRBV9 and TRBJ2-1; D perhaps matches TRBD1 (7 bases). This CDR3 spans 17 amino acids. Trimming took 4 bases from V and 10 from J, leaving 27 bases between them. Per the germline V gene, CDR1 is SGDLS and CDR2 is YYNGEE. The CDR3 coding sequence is TGTGCCAGCAGCCCAGACTTCGGAGGGGGCGGTCTAGGGGAGCAGTTCTTC. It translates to CASSPDFGGGGLGEQFF. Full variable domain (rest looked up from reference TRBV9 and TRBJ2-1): DSGVTQTPKHLITATGQRVTLRCSPRSGDLSVYWYQQSLDQGLQFLIQYYNGEERAKGNILERFSAQQFPDLHSELNLSSLELGDSALYFCASSPDFGGGGLGEQFFGPGTRLTVL.